This passage covers 30 T cell receptor beta chains from one sample sequenced in a study of cytomegalovirus exposure and HLA in healthy donors. Primers for the PCR totalled 60 Vbeta and 13 Jbeta. Produced via immunoSEQ multiplex PCR; TCRdb's table is partial and in-frame only. The table lists approximately 96,000 clones, over 65% of them singletons. Sequencing input: PBMCs. The receptors were sampled from a male donor in good health and CMV-seronegative.

The chain combines TRBV28 with TRBJ1-1, with 7 bases fitting TRBD1. Trimming at V came to 5 bases and at J to 1 base, leaving 7 bases not matched to a gene. Germline V CDR1 and CDR2: MDHEN, SYDVKM. The CDR3 runs 15 residues. CDR3 DNA sequence: TGTGCCAGCAGTATCCCCGACAGGGCGAACACTGAAGCTTTCTTT. Translation: CASSIPDRANTEAFF.

This clone was detected only once. The genes are TRBV5-4 and TRBJ2-5; 11 positions match TRBD2. Losses at the gene ends were 0 bases for V and 6 bases for J; bases not matched to a gene: 4. The CDR3 is made up of 15 amino acids. Germline V gene lookup returns CDR1 SGHNT and CDR2 YYREEE (reference sequence). The CDR3 loop reads CASSLAGTSGKTQYF. Here the CDR3 DNA reads TGTGCCAGCAGCTTGGCCGGGACTAGCGGAAAGACCCAGTACTTC.

The chain uses TRBV4-3 and TRBJ1-5; D uncertain. The CDR3 has 15 amino acids. Germline CDR1 reads LGHNA; CDR2 reads YSLEER. Trimming removed 0 bases from V and 7 bases from J, with 13 bases in between. The CDR3 reads CASSQDRGSKQPQHF. CDR3 in DNA: TGCGCCAGCAGCCAAGATAGAGGGAGTAAGCAGCCCCAGCATTTT.

V is TRBV27 and J is TRBJ2-5; D is perhaps TRBD2 (6 bases). Trimming cost V 2 bases and J 4 bases, with 11 bases left between them. CDR1 MNHEY and CDR2 SMNVEV come from the germline V gene (reference sequence). This CDR3 has 14 residues. The CDR3 loop reads CASSLVEGRETQYF. Written as DNA, the CDR3 is TGTGCCAGCAGTTTAGTGGAGGGGAGAGAGACCCAGTACTTC.

The chain is built from TRBV7-2 and TRBJ1-2, with 9 nucleotides matching TRBD1. The junction had 12 bases not matched to a gene; V was cut back by 5 bases and J by 8 bases. Per the germline V gene, CDR1 is SGHTA and CDR2 is FQGNSA. The CDR3 runs to 15 residues. CDR3 bases: TGTGCCAGCAGCCACGGGACAGGGACTTCGCGGGGCTACACCTTC. This translates into CASSHGTGTSRGYTF.

The rearrangement joins TRBV6-1 to TRBJ1-1; 7 bases align to TRBD1. CDR1 MNHNS and CDR2 SASEGT come from the germline V gene. Germline trimming cut 6 bases from V and 5 bases from J; bases unmatched to any gene: 9. This CDR3 has 14 amino acids. The CDR3 bases are TGTGCCAGCAGCTTAGACAGGGTTAAAACTGAAGCTTTCTTT. It yields the protein CASSLDRVKTEAFF.

The chain couples TRBV5-1 to TRBJ2-7, with 12 bases lining up with TRBD2. V dropped 5 bases and J dropped 4; count of bases not matched to a gene: 7. The CDR3 extends over 15 amino acids. Germline V gives CDR1 SGHRS, CDR2 YFSETQ. CDR3 amino acids: CASSHSGTSGYEQYF. CDR3 nucleotide sequence: TGCGCCAGCAGTCACTCCGGGACTAGCGGGTACGAGCAGTACTTC.

The J gene is TRBJ2-3, the V gene TRBV6-5; possible D gene TRBD2, 5 bases. The CDR3 is 16 residues long. V shed 2 bases and J shed 1 base, with 13 bases lying between them. The germline CDR1 and CDR2 sequences are MNHEY and SVGAGI. The CDR3 sequence: CASSYEYAEGTDTQYF. The DNA for the CDR3 is TGTGCCAGCAGTTACGAATACGCGGAGGGCACAGATACGCAGTATTTT.

The chain uses TRBV18 and TRBJ1-3, with D maybe TRBD1 (6 bases). The CDR3 loop spans 16 amino acids. Trimming cost V 7 bases and J 0 bases, with 16 bases left between them. The germline V gene encodes CDR1 KGHSH and CDR2 LQKENI. The CDR3 here is CASLGTGTRSGNTIYF. The CDR3 nucleotides read TGTGCCAGCTTAGGTACAGGGACGCGCTCTGGAAACACCATATATTTT.

The V call is TRBV9, the J call TRBJ2-1, with TRBD2 identical over 8 bases. The CDR3 loop spans 15 amino acids. V dropped 0 bases and J dropped 4; count of bases not matched to a gene: 3. Germline V CDR1 and CDR2: SGDLS, YYNGEE. The CDR3 reads CASSVDSSGYNEQFF. CDR3 coding DNA: TGTGCCAGCAGCGTAGACTCTAGCGGGTACAATGAGCAGTTCTTC. The full variable domain, rest sourced from reference TRBV9 and TRBJ2-1, is DSGVTQTPKHLITATGQRVTLRCSPRSGDLSVYWYQQSLDQGLQFLIQYYNGEERAKGNILERFSAQQFPDLHSELNLSSLELGDSALYFCASSVDSSGYNEQFFGPGTRLTVL.

The chain links TRBV29-1 to TRBJ2-2; 8 bases line up with TRBD2. The CDR3 loop spans 14 amino acids. Trimming removed 7 bases from V and 0 bases from J; junction bases left unmatched: 4. CDR1 is SQVTM, CDR2 ANQGSEA, per germline. The CDR3 protein is CSGGRGANTGELFF. CDR3 DNA sequence: TGCAGCGGGGGGCGGGGGGCGAACACCGGGGAGCTGTTTTTT.

V gene TRBV6-6 combines with J gene TRBJ1-5; TRBD1 matches at 9 bases. The germline V gene has CDR1 MNHNY and CDR2 SVGAGI (reference sequence). Trimming cost V 2 bases and J 4 bases; bases outside gene matches: 6. The CDR3 runs 16 residues. In DNA form, the CDR3 reads TGTGCCAGCAGTTACCTAGGACAGGGGTATAATCAGCCCCAGCATTTT. The encoded protein is CASSYLGQGYNQPQHF.

This chain links TRBV5-6 with TRBJ1-2; 7 bases match TRBD1. Germline V gives CDR1 SGHDT, CDR2 YYEEEE. Losses at the gene ends were 0 bases for V and 6 bases for J; bases not matched to a gene: 5. The CDR3 runs to 14 residues. The CDR3 DNA sequence: TGTGCCAGCAGCTTGGCGGCAGGGGGGCATGGCTACACCTTC. Protein sequence: CASSLAAGGHGYTF. Using reference TRBV5-6 and TRBJ1-2 for the parts outside the CDR3, the full variable domain is DAGVTQSPTHLIKTRGQQVTLRCSPKSGHDTVSWYQQALGQGPQFIFQYYEEEERQRGNFPDRFSGHQFPNYSSELNVNALLLGDSALYLCASSLAAGGHGYTFGSGTRLTVV.

The CDR3 region has the DNA TGTGCCAGCAGCTTGGGGGGAGGCTACGAGCAGTACTTC. This gives the protein CASSLGGGYEQYF. The chain joins TRBV7-9 to TRBJ2-7, with D possibly matching TRBD2 (6 bases). The V gene lost 3 bases and the J gene lost 3 bases, with 9 bases spanning the gap. The length of the CDR3 is 13 residues. CDR1 and CDR2 from the germline V gene are SEHNR and FQNEAQ (reference sequence).

The chain links TRBV27 to TRBJ1-1; weak D call: TRBD1 (6 bases). Germline V gives CDR1 MNHEY, CDR2 SMNVEV (reference sequence). This CDR3 region has 16 residues. V shed 1 base and J shed 5 bases, with 17 bases lying between them. The CDR3 reads CASSLFTDSRSTEAFF. The CDR3 DNA reads TGTGCCAGCAGTTTATTTACGGACAGTCGTAGTACTGAAGCTTTCTTT.

V usage is TRBV5-4 and J usage is TRBJ2-7; possibly TRBD1 for D (5 bases). The V gene's germline CDR1 is SGHNT and CDR2 YYREEE (reference sequence). The CDR3 consists of 13 residues. V gave up 1 base and J gave up 7 bases, with 12 bases separating them. The CDR3 sequence is CASSLPTAQEQYF. The CDR3 nucleotides read TGTGCCAGCAGCTTGCCGACAGCTCAAGAGCAGTACTTC.

This chain links TRBV7-9 with TRBJ2-5; D gene unclear. The J call may be wrong; the DNA end is better matched by TRBJ2-7. Germline V gene sequence: CDR1 SEHNR, CDR2 FQNEAQ (reference sequence). This CDR3 is 15 amino acids long. The CDR3 DNA is TGTGCCAGCAGGTCATCCGGAGCCACCTCCTACGAGCAGTACTTC. Encoded protein: CASRSSGATSYEQYF.

The V and J genes are TRBV10-3 and TRBJ1-4; TRBD1 is a possible D gene (5 bases). V lost 6 bases and J lost 5, with 16 bases in between. The CDR3 has 15 residues. Germline values: CDR1 ENHRY, CDR2 SYGVKD. The CDR3 loop is CAIRGTSGVNEKLFF. The CDR3 DNA is TGTGCCATCAGGGGGACTTCGGGTGTGAATGAAAAACTGTTTTTT.

This clone was observed once. V and J are TRBV7-5 and TRBJ1-5; the D call TRBD1 from the table was never checked on the DNA. TRBV7-5 is a known pseudogene. The CDR3 extends over 17 amino acids. The CDR3 coding sequence is TGTGCCAGAAGCGACCGGACAGGGAAAATGGTGGGTCAGCCCCAGCATTTT. It codes for CARSDRTGKMVGQPQHF.

V and J are TRBV27 and TRBJ2-4, with a weak D call TRBD1 (6 bases). Per the germline V gene, CDR1 is MNHEY and CDR2 is SMNVEV (reference sequence). The CDR3 loop spans 12 amino acids. The germline V and J ends were trimmed by 6 bases and 9 bases, with 12 bases remaining between them. The CDR3: CASRGIGGIQYF. The DNA for the CDR3 is TGTGCCAGCAGGGGAATAGGGGGCATTCAGTACTTC.

This clone showed up just once. This chain connects TRBV4-1 to TRBJ2-1, with 10 nucleotides matching TRBD2. J was trimmed by 6 bases and V by 6 bases; bases with no gene match: 17. This CDR3 region has 18 residues. Germline CDR1 MGHRA, CDR2 YSYEKL. The CDR3 DNA reads TGCGCCAGCAGTCTGTTAGCGGGAGGTTCCGGCCGAGTCAATGAGCAGTTCTTC. It specifies CASSLLAGGSGRVNEQFF.

This chain joins TRBV7-9 and TRBJ1-1, with D hard to call. V was shortened by 7 bases and J by 1 base, with 13 bases between the two germline ends. The germline gives CDR1 SEHNR, CDR2 FQNEAQ (reference sequence). The CDR3 has 14 amino acids. Written as DNA, the CDR3 is TGTGCCAGCATCTGGCAGACGGGGAACACTGAAGCTTTCTTT. Protein product: CASIWQTGNTEAFF.

The V call is TRBV29-1, the J call TRBJ2-7, with a possible D match to TRBD1 (6 bases). This CDR3 contains 15 residues. V was clipped by 2 bases and J by 2 bases, with 16 bases between them. From germline, CDR1 is SQVTM and CDR2 ANQGSEA. CDR3 loop: CSVESRRQEPYEQYF. The CDR3 DNA reads as TGCAGCGTTGAATCCAGGCGACAGGAGCCCTACGAGCAGTACTTC.

CDR3 protein: CASSQGQGSYEQYF. The CDR3 region has the DNA TGTGCCAGCAGCCAGGGACAGGGGTCCTACGAGCAGTACTTC. The chain combines TRBV9 with TRBJ2-7, with 10 nucleotides matching TRBD1. The CDR3 has 14 residues. The J segment lost 1 base and the V segment lost 4 bases, leaving 2 bases of the junction unmatched. Germline CDR1 SGDLS, CDR2 YYNGEE.

This sequence joins TRBV30 and TRBJ2-5, with a tentative D call TRBD1 (7 bases). This CDR3 contains 12 residues. Germline V gene lookup returns CDR1 GTSNPN and CDR2 SVGIG (reference sequence). Trimming removed 4 bases from V and 5 bases from J, with 11 bases in between. The CDR3 DNA follows: TGTGCCTGGATCAGGGGGGAGGAGACCCAGTACTTC. This codes for CAWIRGEETQYF.

This chain links TRBV7-3 with TRBJ1-2, with D tentatively TRBD1 (5 bases). The length of the CDR3 is 15 residues. Germline CDR1 reads SGHTA; CDR2 reads FQGTGA. The germline V and J ends were trimmed by 2 bases and 3 bases, with 13 bases remaining between them. The CDR3 loop reads CASSLGAQGYYGYTF. The CDR3 coding sequence is TGTGCCAGCAGCTTAGGGGCGCAAGGTTACTATGGCTACACCTTC.

For this clone: A read error may account for a junction end that differs from germline. This sequence joins TRBV7-7 and TRBJ2-5, with 14 bases identical to TRBD2. Germline values: CDR1 SSHAT, CDR2 FNYEAQ (reference sequence). The CDR3 runs 15 residues. CDR3 loop: CASSLGTSGRETQYF. The CDR3 DNA follows: TGTGCTAGCAGCTTAGGGACTAGCGGGAGAGAGACCCAGTACTTC. The full variable domain, with the rest looked up from reference TRBV7-7 and TRBJ2-5, is GAGVSQSPRYKVTKRGQDVTLRCDPISSHATLYWYQQALGQGPEFLTYFNYEAQPDKSGLPSDRFSAERPEGSISTLTIQRTEQRDSAMYRCASSLGTSGRETQYFGPGTRLLVL.

This sequence joins TRBV7-2 and TRBJ2-7; D may be TRBD2 (6 bases). This CDR3 is built from 14 residues. V shed 4 bases and J shed 4 bases, with 14 bases lying between them. The V gene's germline CDR1 is SGHTA and CDR2 FQGNSA. CDR3: CASSYGTLGYEQYF. CDR3 in DNA: TGTGCCAGCAGCTATGGGACTCTTGGATACGAGCAGTACTTC.

The rearrangement joins TRBV28 to TRBJ1-2, with D tentatively TRBD1 (5 bases). This CDR3 spans 16 amino acids. V was clipped by 3 bases and J by 1 base, with 15 bases between them. The germline V gene encodes CDR1 MDHEN and CDR2 SYDVKM. This CDR3 is CASSFWQEGFNYGYTF. CDR3 in DNA: TGTGCCAGCAGTTTTTGGCAGGAGGGGTTTAACTATGGCTACACCTTC.

The chain employs TRBV30 and TRBJ1-4; 9 positions agree with TRBD1. V lost 3 bases, J lost 8 bases, and 4 bases stayed unmatched. The CDR3 covers 13 residues. CDR1 is GTSNPN, CDR2 SVGIG, per germline (reference sequence). This CDR3 is CAWRGQGEEKLFF. Here the CDR3 DNA reads TGTGCCTGGAGGGGACAGGGAGAAGAAAAACTGTTTTTT. Combining the CDR3 with reference TRBV30 and TRBJ1-4 gives the whole variable domain SQTIHQWPATLVQPVGSPLSLECTVEGTSNPNLYWYRQAAGRGLQLLFYSVGIGQISSEVPQNLSASRPQDRQFILSSKKLLLSDSGFYLCAWRGQGEEKLFFGSGTQLSVL.